The 22 T cell receptor beta chains listed next were all sequenced from one sample in a study of cytomegalovirus exposure and HLA in healthy donors (dated by TCRdb to between 2016 and 2019). To prepare the library, the immunoSEQ multiplex PCR assay was applied. TCRdb took over this immuneACCESS table, retaining in-frame rearrangements with V and J assigned. Such tables are incomplete; in checked studies, under half of the missing clones stem from an unresolved V gene, and the remainder is unexplained. Here the sample has a few hundred thousand clones; approximately 91% occur a single time. The ten largest account for around 0.88% of the sample. Source material: PBMCs. The source of these receptors is a young man in good health and CMV-seronegative.

The rearrangement uses TRBV5-6 and TRBJ2-1, with 11 bases fitting TRBD1. The CDR3 is 15 residues long. Trimming removed 4 bases from V and 5 bases from J; junction bases left unmatched: 5. The germline V gene encodes CDR1 SGHDT and CDR2 YYEEEE. CDR3 in amino acids: CASSPGQGVHNEQFF. The CDR3 DNA follows: TGTGCCAGCAGCCCGGGACAGGGGGTCCACAATGAGCAGTTCTTC.

The V call is TRBV11-2, the J call TRBJ1-6; D gene uncertain. Germline-derived CDR1 and CDR2 are SGHAT and FQNNGV. The CDR3 is 15 amino acids. With 2 bases removed from V and 1 base from J, the gap between germline ends came to 6 bases. This CDR3 is CASSLRGSYNSPLHF. In DNA form, the CDR3 reads TGTGCCAGCAGCTTACGAGGATCCTATAATTCACCCCTCCACTTT.

The chain combines TRBV30 with TRBJ2-1, with D perhaps matching TRBD1 (5 bases). Trimming removed 5 bases from V and 4 bases from J, with 6 bases in between. The CDR3 spans 11 residues. Germline V gene data show CDR1 as GTSNPN and CDR2 as SVGIG (reference sequence). The CDR3 DNA follows: TGTGCCTGGGACAGTTACAATGAGCAGTTCTTC. Protein sequence: CAWDSYNEQFF.

This rearrangement joins TRBV19 to TRBJ1-1, with 12 bases fitting TRBD1. The ends lost 4 bases at V and 5 bases at J; junction bases unmatched: 5. The germline V gene encodes CDR1 LNHDA and CDR2 SQIVND (reference sequence). The CDR3 has 15 residues. The CDR3 here is CASSKGQGAGTEAFF. The DNA of the CDR3 is TGTGCCAGTAGTAAGGGACAGGGGGCAGGGACTGAAGCTTTCTTT.

V gene TRBV5-1 combines with J gene TRBJ2-7, with D possibly TRBD1 on 6 matching bases. This CDR3 is 14 amino acids long. Germline lookup yields CDR1 SGHRS and CDR2 YFSETQ. The V end lost 1 base, the J end lost 2 bases, and 10 bases lay between the germline ends. The CDR3 coding sequence is TGCGCCAGCAGCTTGTCAGGGGCACCCTACGAGCAGTACTTC. As protein: CASSLSGAPYEQYF.

The chain couples TRBV9 to TRBJ1-4; 12 positions match TRBD1. V was clipped by 5 bases and J by 8 bases; unmatched bases: 4. This CDR3 spans 14 amino acids. CDR1 is SGDLS, CDR2 YYNGEE, per germline. Here the CDR3 reads CASSGTGGGEKLFF. The CDR3 nucleotides are TGTGCCAGCAGTGGGACAGGGGGCGGGGAAAAACTGTTTTTT.

The sample holds one count of this clone. V and J are TRBV30 and TRBJ1-1; D unclear. Germline CDR1 is GTSNPN and CDR2 is SVGIG (reference sequence). This CDR3 has 14 amino acids. The germline V and J ends were trimmed by 5 bases and 1 base, with 14 bases remaining between them. Here the CDR3 reads CAWCTLSQNTEAFF. Written as DNA, the CDR3 is TGTGCCTGGTGTACACTATCTCAGAACACTGAAGCTTTCTTT.

The rearrangement uses TRBV29-1 and TRBJ1-2; TRBD1 aligns across 8 bases. With 7 bases clipped from V and 4 bases from J, the junction kept 8 bases outside the gene matches. This CDR3 is built from 13 residues. Germline CDR1 reads SQVTM; CDR2 reads ANQGSEA. CDR3 sequence reads: CSARGDRFYGYTF. The DNA for the CDR3 is TGCAGCGCCCGGGGGGACAGGTTCTATGGCTACACCTTC.

V gene TRBV18 combines with J gene TRBJ2-1, with 7 positions matching TRBD1. The V gene end was trimmed by 2 bases and the J gene end by 2 bases; junction bases not matched to a gene: 0. There are 14 residues in the CDR3. Germline V lookup: CDR1 KGHSH, CDR2 LQKENI. CDR3 residues: CASSPDRAYNEQFF. The DNA of the CDR3 is TGTGCCAGCTCACCAGACAGGGCCTACAATGAGCAGTTCTTC.

This rearrangement joins TRBV7-2 to TRBJ1-2, with a tentative D call TRBD1 (5 bases). This CDR3 spans 14 amino acids. Trimming removed 1 base from V and 2 bases from J, with 8 bases in between. The germline V gene has CDR1 SGHTA and CDR2 FQGNSA. The CDR3 loop reads CASSLDRTNYGYTF. CDR3 nucleotides: TGTGCCAGCAGCTTAGACAGGACAAACTATGGCTACACCTTC.

The V and J genes are TRBV7-9 and TRBJ1-5; possible D gene TRBD1, 5 bases. This CDR3 comprises 16 residues. Germline V gene lookup returns CDR1 SEHNR and CDR2 FQNEAQ (reference sequence). Trimming cost V 2 bases and J 2 bases, with 13 bases left between them. CDR3 residues: CASSLSGNWGNQPQHF. CDR3 nucleotides: TGTGCCAGCAGCTTATCAGGGAATTGGGGCAATCAGCCCCAGCATTTT. Supplemented by reference TRBV7-9 and TRBJ1-5, the full variable domain reads DTGVSQNPRHKITKRGQNVTFRCDPISEHNRLYWYRQTLGQGPEFLTYFQNEAQLEKSRLLSDRFSAERPKGSFSTLEIQRTEQGDSAMYLCASSLSGNWGNQPQHFGDGTRLSIL.

The chain carries TRBV5-1 and TRBJ1-4; TRBD1 matches at 7 bases. V lost 4 bases and J lost 0; bases outside the gene matches: 0. This CDR3 has 14 residues. The germline gives CDR1 SGHRS, CDR2 YFSETQ. This chain's CDR3 is CASSQGATNEKLFF. The CDR3 nucleotides are TGCGCCAGCAGCCAGGGGGCAACTAATGAAAAACTGTTTTTT.

The chain employs TRBV7-2 and TRBJ1-3; 7 positions match TRBD1. The V segment lost 5 bases and the J segment 1 base; nucleotides outside the gene matches: 14. The length of the CDR3 is 18 residues. Germline loops: CDR1 SGHTA, CDR2 FQGNSA. In DNA, the CDR3 is TGTGCCAGCAGCCGTTATCCGACAGGGTCCTTTTCTGGAAACACCATATATTTT. This sequence encodes CASSRYPTGSFSGNTIYF.

This chain links TRBV6-1 with TRBJ2-6, with a possible D match to TRBD2 (6 bases). Germline V gene data show CDR1 as MNHNS and CDR2 as SASEGT. The CDR3 sequence is 15 residues long. V was pared by 6 bases and J by 0 bases, with 9 bases between. DNA for the CDR3: TGTGCCAGCAGGCCCGGGGGCTCTGGGGCCAACGTCCTGACTTTC. This gives the protein CASRPGGSGANVLTF.

This clone came up once. This chain connects TRBV5-6 to TRBJ1-5; D gene ambiguous. The CDR3 extends over 14 amino acids. V gave up 0 bases and J gave up 0 bases, with 4 bases separating them. CDR1 SGHDT and CDR2 YYEEEE come from the germline V gene. CDR3 sequence (DNA): TGTGCCAGCAGCTTGGCTCCTAGCAATCAGCCCCAGCATTTT. Its translation is CASSLAPSNQPQHF. Using reference TRBV5-6 and TRBJ1-5 for the parts outside the CDR3, the full variable domain is DAGVTQSPTHLIKTRGQQVTLRCSPKSGHDTVSWYQQALGQGPQFIFQYYEEEERQRGNFPDRFSGHQFPNYSSELNVNALLLGDSALYLCASSLAPSNQPQHFGDGTRLSIL.

This clone was seen only once. The chain carries TRBV6-6 and TRBJ1-2; TRBD1 is a possible D gene (6 bases). CDR3 length: 14 amino acids. In germline, CDR1 is MNHNY, CDR2 SVGAGI (reference sequence). V was pared by 0 bases and J by 8 bases, with 13 bases between. The CDR3 region has the DNA TGTGCCAGCAGTTACTCGACGGCAGGGGAAGGCTACACCTTC. Translated, it gives CASSYSTAGEGYTF.

In this sample, this clone turned up a few times. Other DNA sequences from this sample encode an identical CDR3 as well. V and J are TRBV19 and TRBJ1-2; D is unclear. The V gene lost 0 bases and the J gene lost 4 bases, with 6 bases spanning the gap. The CDR3 sequence is 13 residues long. CDR1 is LNHDA and CDR2 is SQIVND in the germline V gene (reference sequence). The CDR3 coding sequence is TGTGCCAGTAGTATAGACCGGGGCTATGGCTACACCTTC. It is translated as CASSIDRGYGYTF.

The genes are TRBV10-3 and TRBJ2-5; 9 nucleotides agree with TRBD2. The germline gives CDR1 ENHRY, CDR2 SYGVKD. With V trimmed by 3 bases and J by 5 bases, 7 bases remained unmatched. The CDR3 is made up of 15 amino acids. This CDR3 reads CAISDPGTSSETQYF. The CDR3 DNA reads TGTGCCATCAGTGACCCCGGGACTAGCTCCGAGACCCAGTACTTC.

This clone was counted only a few times. The rearrangement uses TRBV6-5 and TRBJ1-2, with TRBD1 matching over 9 bases. The CDR3 spans 14 residues. From germline, CDR1 is MNHEY and CDR2 SVGAGI. V shed 2 bases and J 7 bases; nucleotides not matched to a gene: 5. Written as DNA, the CDR3 is TGTGCCAGCAGTTACCACAGGGGGCTGGGTGGCTACACCTTC. Encoded protein: CASSYHRGLGGYTF.

The chain employs TRBV6-6 and TRBJ2-7; tentative D call: TRBD1 (6 bases). Trimming took 8 bases from V and 2 from J, leaving 10 bases between them. Germline V gene sequence: CDR1 MNHNY, CDR2 SVGAGI (reference sequence). This CDR3 has 12 residues. The CDR3 bases are TGTGCCAGCGGACAGATTCCCTACGAGCAGTACTTC. Translating it yields CASGQIPYEQYF.

The genes are TRBV5-4 and TRBJ1-4; 7 bases map to TRBD1. The V segment lost 5 bases and the J segment 4 bases; nucleotides outside the gene matches: 2. The CDR3 has 13 amino acids. The germline gives CDR1 SGHNT, CDR2 YYREEE (reference sequence). The CDR3 here is CASSGTVNEKLFF. The DNA for the CDR3 is TGTGCCAGCAGTGGGACAGTTAATGAAAAACTGTTTTTT.

This clone was seen a handful of times. The rearrangement links TRBV6-5 to TRBJ2-7; 7 bases are shared with TRBD1. J lost 6 bases, V lost 5 bases, and 10 bases had no gene match. Germline CDR1 and CDR2: MNHEY and SVGAGI. There are 14 residues in the CDR3. In nucleotides, the CDR3 is TGTGCCAGCAGTCCCCGGGACAGACCCCTCGAGCAGTACTTC. Residues: CASSPRDRPLEQYF.